Below, 17 T cell receptor beta chains from the same sample are listed, as sequenced in a study of control samples from healthy donors and cancer patients. Profiled with immunoSEQ multiplex PCR; TCRdb holds only in-frame clones, not every one. The profile shows some 150,000 clones, roughly 94% of them singletons. Sequenced: PBMCs. All receptors derive from a man aged 55 to 69 with colorectal cancer.

The chain combines TRBV5-6 with TRBJ2-7, with TRBD2 matching over 7 bases. Germline V gives CDR1 SGHDT, CDR2 YYEEEE. Losses at the gene ends were 2 bases for V and 3 bases for J; bases not matched to a gene: 2. The CDR3 loop spans 13 amino acids. The CDR3 DNA follows: TGTGCCAGCAGCTTCGGGACTATCTACGAGCAGTACTTC. Amino acid sequence: CASSFGTIYEQYF.

The chain links TRBV21-1 to TRBJ1-4; TRBD1 is the table's D call, not checked against the DNA. TRBV21-1 is reported as a pseudogene. The CDR3 is 16 amino acids. The DNA of the CDR3 is TGTGCCAGCAGCCCACGCCCCGAGACAGGGAAGGAAAAACTGTTTTTT. Encoded protein: CASSPRPETGKEKLFF.

The chain employs TRBV6-2 or TRBV6-3 and TRBJ1-5; maybe TRBD1 (5 bases). The germline CDR1 and CDR2 sequences are MNHEY and SVGEGT. The CDR3 contains 13 residues. Trimming removed 2 bases from V and 5 bases from J, with 7 bases in between. The CDR3 DNA reads TGTGCCAGCAGTTACGGGGGTCATCAGCCCCAGCATTTT. It translates to CASSYGGHQPQHF.

The chain recombines TRBV3-1 (or the pseudogene TRBV3-2) with TRBJ1-3; D uncertain. Trimming shortened V by 0 bases and J by 4 bases, and 4 bases separated the two germline ends. Germline assignment: CDR1 LGHDT and CDR2 YNNKEL (reference sequence). The CDR3 extends over 13 amino acids. The CDR3 nucleotides read TGTGCCAGCAGCCAAGACAGCGGAAACACCATATATTTT. Protein: CASSQDSGNTIYF.

The chain employs TRBV3-1 (or the pseudogene TRBV3-2) and TRBJ2-1, with D possibly TRBD1 on 6 matching bases. Trimming cost V 1 base and J 6 bases, with 7 bases left between them. Germline CDR1 LGHDT, CDR2 YNNKEL (reference sequence). The CDR3 has 13 amino acids. The CDR3 nucleotides read TGTGCCAGCAGCCAAGTACAGGGCAATGAGCAGTTCTTC. It translates to CASSQVQGNEQFF.

The chain is built from TRBV3-1 (or the pseudogene TRBV3-2) and TRBJ1-4; no definite D call. CDR1 is LGHDT and CDR2 is YNNKEL in the germline V gene (reference sequence). The CDR3 extends over 14 amino acids. V lost 1 base and J lost 12, with 15 bases in between. The CDR3 loop reads CASSQVLGLNELFF. The CDR3 DNA sequence: TGTGCCAGCAGCCAAGTTCTTGGATTAAATGAACTGTTTTTT.

The rearrangement links TRBV20-1 to TRBJ1-1, with unresolved D. The CDR3 is 11 amino acids. The V end was cut by 6 bases, the J end by 4 bases, with 9 bases between. Germline V gene data show CDR1 as DFQATT and CDR2 as SNEGSKA (reference sequence). CDR3 in amino acids: CSAAGATEAFF. The CDR3 DNA reads as TGCAGTGCCGCAGGAGCCACTGAAGCTTTCTTT.

The chain joins TRBV5-6 to TRBJ2-7; 13 nucleotides match TRBD2. CDR1 and CDR2 (germline): SGHDT, YYEEEE. The CDR3 spans 17 residues. V lost 0 bases and J lost 2; bases outside the gene matches: 5. CDR3 nucleotide sequence: TGTGCCAGCAGCTTGGGCCTCGGGACTAGCGGGGCCTACGAGCAGTACTTC. Its protein is CASSLGLGTSGAYEQYF.

The chain is built from TRBV10-2 and TRBJ2-7; 8 positions agree with TRBD1. This CDR3 is built from 14 residues. The V gene's germline CDR1 is WSHSY and CDR2 SAAADI. Trimming at V came to 4 bases and at J to 1 base, leaving 3 bases not matched to a gene. Here the CDR3 reads CASSVTGDSYEQYF. Here the CDR3 DNA reads TGCGCCAGCAGTGTGACAGGGGATTCCTACGAGCAGTACTTC.

A remark on this clone: Additional DNA sequences in this sample encode the identical CDR3. V usage is TRBV4-3 and J usage is TRBJ1-1, with unresolved D. V lost 0 bases and J 4 bases, leaving 6 bases between the germline ends. The length of the CDR3 is 13 residues. Germline V CDR1 and CDR2: LGHNA, YSLEER. Here the CDR3 DNA reads TGCGCCAGCAGCCAAGATCGGGGCACTGAAGCTTTCTTT. It yields the protein CASSQDRGTEAFF.

The chain carries TRBV29-1 and TRBJ2-3; possibly TRBD1 for D (5 bases). V was trimmed by 5 bases and J by 2 bases, leaving 11 bases between them. CDR3 length: 13 residues. Germline CDR1 and CDR2: SQVTM and ANQGSEA. The CDR3 nucleotides read TGCAGCGTTAAGGGGATACCCACAGATACGCAGTATTTT. The encoded protein is CSVKGIPTDTQYF.

The V and J genes are TRBV9 and TRBJ1-5; the D is unclear. The ends were cut back, 3 bases at V and 3 bases at J, with 7 bases in the middle. This CDR3 comprises 13 residues. Germline V lookup: CDR1 SGDLS, CDR2 YYNGEE. CDR3 sequence (DNA): TGTGCCAGCAGCGCTGGTTTCAATCAGCCCCAGCATTTT. As protein: CASSAGFNQPQHF.

The chain recombines TRBV9 with TRBJ1-2; 7 nucleotides agree with TRBD1. V trimming: 1 base; J trimming: 4 bases; junction bases outside the gene matches: 19. CDR1 is SGDLS and CDR2 is YYNGEE in the germline V gene. There are 19 residues in the CDR3. In nucleotides, the CDR3 is TGTGCCAGCAGCGTATCTTCCGCTTTCAAGGGGGCGAATCTCTATGGCTACACCTTC. It specifies CASSVSSAFKGANLYGYTF. Full variable domain (rest looked up from reference TRBV9 and TRBJ1-2): DSGVTQTPKHLITATGQRVTLRCSPRSGDLSVYWYQQSLDQGLQFLIQYYNGEERAKGNILERFSAQQFPDLHSELNLSSLELGDSALYFCASSVSSAFKGANLYGYTFGSGTRLTVV.

This chain uses TRBV12-3 or TRBV12-4 with TRBJ1-5; D might be TRBD1 (5 bases). The length of the CDR3 is 12 residues. The V and J ends lost 7 bases and 11 bases respectively, with 15 bases between them. For the CDR3, the DNA is TGTGCCAGCACCCATGGGGGAGAGGCCCAGCATTTT. It codes for CASTHGGEAQHF.

This clone was picked up one time. V is TRBV6-5 and J is TRBJ1-1; the D gene is possibly TRBD1 (5 bases). This CDR3 comprises 13 residues. The ends were cut back, 7 bases at V and 3 bases at J, with 12 bases in the middle. Germline V gene data show CDR1 as MNHEY and CDR2 as SVGAGI. The CDR3 protein is CASNRGFDTEAFF. In DNA, the CDR3 is TGTGCCAGCAATCGGGGGTTTGACACTGAAGCTTTCTTT.

This clone was detected once. The chain carries TRBV9 and TRBJ1-1, with D possibly TRBD1 on 6 matching bases. CDR1 is SGDLS, CDR2 YYNGEE, per germline. The CDR3 sequence is 15 residues long. Trimming pared 4 bases from V and 4 bases from J, leaving 17 bases between. The CDR3, as DNA: TGTGCCAGCAGCCCTGTGGGGGGGCGAAGCACTGAAGCTTTCTTT. Its protein is CASSPVGGRSTEAFF.

The V and J genes are TRBV30 and TRBJ1-5; D might be TRBD1 (6 bases). CDR1 and CDR2 (germline): GTSNPN, SVGIG (reference sequence). The CDR3 length is 12 residues. The V gene lost 0 bases and the J gene lost 8 bases, with 8 bases spanning the gap. CDR3 bases: TGTGCCTGGAGTGTACAGGGTGAGCCCCAGCATTTT. Amino acids: CAWSVQGEPQHF.